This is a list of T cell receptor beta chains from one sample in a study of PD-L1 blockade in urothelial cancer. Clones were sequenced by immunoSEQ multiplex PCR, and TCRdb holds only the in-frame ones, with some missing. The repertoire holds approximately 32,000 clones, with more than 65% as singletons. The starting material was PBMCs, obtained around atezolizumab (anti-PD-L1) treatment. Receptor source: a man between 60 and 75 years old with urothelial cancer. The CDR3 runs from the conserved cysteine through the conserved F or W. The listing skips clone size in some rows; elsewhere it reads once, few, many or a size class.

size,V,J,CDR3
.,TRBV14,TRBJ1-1,CASSQDRRRQGSIAEAFF
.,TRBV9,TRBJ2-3,CASSPAISGGNTDTQYF
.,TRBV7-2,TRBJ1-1,CASIRQGIIAEAFF
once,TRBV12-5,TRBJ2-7,CASGLVLGRELYEQYF
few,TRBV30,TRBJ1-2,CACRRAGWGYTF
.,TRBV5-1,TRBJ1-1,CASSGTGSMNTEAFF
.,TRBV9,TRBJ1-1,CASSGGQDLNTEAFF
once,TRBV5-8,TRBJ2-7,CASSLVSVTYEQYF
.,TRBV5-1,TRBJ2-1,CASSLGSSGRNEQFF
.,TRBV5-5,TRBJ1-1,CASSPYRGKNTEAFF
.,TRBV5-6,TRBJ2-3,CASSLTGTSTDTQYF
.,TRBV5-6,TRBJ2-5,CASSLVGGLETQYF
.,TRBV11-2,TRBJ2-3,CASSLFSPGSTDTQYF
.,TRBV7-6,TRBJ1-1,CASRGRGSEAFF
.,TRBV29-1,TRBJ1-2,CSVEATGFRGYTF
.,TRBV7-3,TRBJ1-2,CASSSGVGPNYGYTF
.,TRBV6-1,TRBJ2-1,CASSLDRTFYNEQFF
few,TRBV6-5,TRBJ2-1,CASSSFGAGVYNEQFF
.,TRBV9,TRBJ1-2,CASSDNRDRGSYGYTF
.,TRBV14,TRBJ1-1,CASSLNSQILEAFF
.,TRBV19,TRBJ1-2,CASSISRQGATGYTF
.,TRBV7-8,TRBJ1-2,CASSHRDRGYGYTF
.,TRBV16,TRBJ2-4,CASSPKEGLGRLRNIQYF
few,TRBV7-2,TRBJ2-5,CASSPLRETQYF
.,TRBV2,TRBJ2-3,CASSGTSGSPDTQYF
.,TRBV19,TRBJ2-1,CASSPFSGTLGNEQFF
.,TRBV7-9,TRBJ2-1,CASSLVVRDHNEQFF
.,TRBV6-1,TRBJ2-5,CASSEAAGDPRTQYF
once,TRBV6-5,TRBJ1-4,CASSSWTGGVSEKLFF
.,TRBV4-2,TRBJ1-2,CASSQAGGQGANYGYTF
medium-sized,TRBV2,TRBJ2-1,CASSELGTSLSYEQFF
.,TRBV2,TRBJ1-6,CASTTGTSYNSPLHF